A selection of T cell receptor beta chains follows, all from one sample in a study of T cell responses to AZD1222 COVID-19 vaccine. Here immunoSEQ multiplex PCR was the method, and the copy in TCRdb shows in-frame clones only, minus some. The table records about 160,000 clones, around 94% of them present only once. Sequenced material: peripheral blood, taken 28 days after the second AZD1222 dose. The receptors come from an adult who received the AZD1222 COVID-19 vaccine. Both conserved end residues are part of each CDR3. A D gene is named only where the DNA matches it firmly. Clone size is shown for a subset of rows, as once, few, many or a class of expanded clone.

clone_size j_call d_call v_call cdr3_aa cdr3_nt
NA TRBJ1-2 NA TRBV23-1 CASRGIRGGRQGYTF TGCGCCAGCAGGGGCATACGGGGGGGCAGACAGGGCTACACCTTC
NA TRBJ2-5 NA TRBV6-6 CASSYLEAQETQYF TGTGCCAGCAGTTATCTGGAGGCGCAAGAGACCCAGTACTTC
NA TRBJ1-6 TRBD1 TRBV3-1/TRBV3-2 CASSRGQQNSPLHF TGTGCCAGCAGCCGGGGACAGCAAAATTCACCCCTCCACTTT
NA TRBJ2-7 NA TRBV5-1 CASSLVVSSYEQYF TGCGCCAGCAGCTTGGTGGTCTCCTCCTACGAGCAGTACTTC
NA TRBJ2-7 TRBD2 TRBV30 CAWTSRGTSGRLGF TGTGCCTGGACTTCAAGGGGGACTAGCGGGAGGTTAGGCTTC
NA TRBJ2-1 NA TRBV5-8 CASSPYGLSSYNEQFF TGTGCCAGCAGCCCCTATGGTTTAAGCTCCTACAATGAGCAGTTCTTC
NA TRBJ1-2 TRBD1 TRBV19 CASTRQGLNGYTF TGTGCCAGTACCAGACAGGGCTTGAATGGCTACACCTTC
NA TRBJ1-2 TRBD1 TRBV19 CASSRRQGGGLGYTF TGTGCCAGTAGTCGCAGACAGGGTGGAGGTCTTGGCTACACCTTC
NA TRBJ2-1 TRBD2 TRBV15 CATSSTSGAYNEQFF TGTGCCACCAGCAGCACTAGCGGAGCCTACAATGAGCAGTTCTTC
NA TRBJ1-1 NA TRBV30 CAWDRSGTEAFF TGTGCCTGGGACAGGTCGGGTACTGAAGCTTTCTTT
NA TRBJ1-4 NA TRBV7-9 CASSPTVAEKLFF TGTGCCAGCAGCCCCACAGTGGCTGAAAAACTGTTTTTT
NA TRBJ2-1 NA TRBV23-1 CASVKPALYNEQFF TGCGCCAGCGTGAAACCAGCATTATACAATGAGCAGTTCTTC
once TRBJ2-1 TRBD2 TRBV4-1 CASSRSGTSGHNEQFF TGCGCCAGCAGCCGTTCCGGGACTAGCGGCCACAATGAGCAGTTCTTC
once TRBJ2-3 TRBD2 TRBV24-1 CATKRAGGTDTQYF TGTGCCACGAAGAGAGCGGGGGGCACAGATACGCAGTATTTT
NA TRBJ1-5 TRBD1 TRBV18 CASSTTGGSNQPQHF TGTGCCAGCTCAACGACAGGGGGGAGCAATCAGCCCCAGCATTTT